This is a list of T cell receptor beta chains from one sample in a study of response to subunit inactivated influenza vaccine. TCRdb reprocessed the RT-PCR reads via MiXCR and lists one record per CDR3 protein. This table holds 430,000 or so distinct CDR3 sequences, approximately 11% found once. The sequences come from PBMCs from blood, collected more than 35 days after vaccination. Source of these receptors: a man aged 50-60 years who received an inactivated influenza vaccine. Each CDR3 is given with its conserved first and last residue. D genes are given only for firm matches. The size field is filled for only some rows; it gives once, few, many or a size class.

CDR3aa	CDR3nt	d_gene	j_gene	abundance	v_gene
CASSVATRGNQETQYF	TGTGCCAGCAGCGTAGCTACACGAGGGAACCAAGAGACCCAGTACTTC	.	TRBJ2-5	few	TRBV9
CASARGEWTEQFF	TGTGCCTCAGCCCGGGGGGAGTGGACTGAGCAGTTCTTC	TRBD2	TRBJ2-1	few	TRBV2
CASSTSNEQFF	TGTGCCAGCAGTACTAGCAATGAGCAGTTCTTC	.	TRBJ2-1	.	TRBV2
CASRSGTENTGELFF	TGCGCCAGCAGGTCCGGGACTGAGAACACCGGGGAGCTGTTTTTT	.	TRBJ2-2	few	TRBV10-1
CAISEPISSPDRVIAYEQYF	TGTGCCATCAGTGAGCCTATCTCCTCCCCCGACAGGGTTATCGCCTACGAGCAGTACTTC	TRBD1	TRBJ2-7	few	TRBV10-3
CASSLHTVETQYF	TGTGCCAGCAGCTTGCATACGGTGGAGACCCAGTACTTC	.	TRBJ2-5	.	TRBV7-2
CASSQVSSGSVEQYF	TGTGCCAGCAGCCAAGTATCTAGCGGGAGTGTCGAGCAGTACTTC	TRBD2	TRBJ2-7	.	TRBV4-2
CASSLGTGWQETQYF	TGTGCCAGCAGCTTAGGGACAGGGTGGCAAGAGACCCAGTACTTC	TRBD1	TRBJ2-5	.	TRBV7-6
CASSTPGQLTDTQYF	TGTGCCAGCAGTACGCCGGGACAACTCACAGATACGCAGTATTTT	.	TRBJ2-3	once	TRBV6-2/TRBV6-3
CASSLKMGHQNTEAFF	TGTGCCAGCAGTTTGAAAATGGGTCATCAGAACACTGAAGCTTTCTTT	.	TRBJ1-1	few	TRBV12-3/TRBV12-4